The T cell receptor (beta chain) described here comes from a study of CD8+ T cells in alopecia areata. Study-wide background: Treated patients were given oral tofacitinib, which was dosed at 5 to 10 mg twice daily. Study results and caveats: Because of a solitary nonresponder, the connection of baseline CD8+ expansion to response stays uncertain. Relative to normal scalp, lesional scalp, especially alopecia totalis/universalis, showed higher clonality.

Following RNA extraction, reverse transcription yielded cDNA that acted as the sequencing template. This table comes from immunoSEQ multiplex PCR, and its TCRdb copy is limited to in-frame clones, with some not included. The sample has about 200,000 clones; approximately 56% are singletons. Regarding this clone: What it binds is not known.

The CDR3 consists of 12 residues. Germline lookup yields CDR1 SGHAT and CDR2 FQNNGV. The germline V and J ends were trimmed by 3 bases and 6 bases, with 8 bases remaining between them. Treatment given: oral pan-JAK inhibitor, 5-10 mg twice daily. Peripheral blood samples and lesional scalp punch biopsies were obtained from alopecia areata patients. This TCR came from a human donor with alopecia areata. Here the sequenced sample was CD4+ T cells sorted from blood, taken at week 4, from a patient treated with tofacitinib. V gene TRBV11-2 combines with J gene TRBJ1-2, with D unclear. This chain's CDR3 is CASSFSAHGYTF. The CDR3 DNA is TGTGCCAGCAGCTTTTCAGCGCATGGCTACACCTTC.